These 26 T cell receptor beta chains were sequenced from one sample in a study of blood T cell repertoires in COVID-19. The protocol was immunoSEQ multiplex PCR, while the TCRdb copy is restricted to in-frame clones and leaves out a portion. The sample has around 79,000 clones, about 80% seen once. What was sequenced was peripheral blood. These receptors were collected from an older woman with acute or convalescent COVID-19.

V gene TRBV25-1 combines with J gene TRBJ1-2; D is possibly TRBD1 (6 bases). The CDR3 spans 17 residues. V shed 3 bases and J shed 3 bases, with 20 bases lying between them. The germline V gene encodes CDR1 MGHDK and CDR2 SYGVNS. CDR3 in amino acids: CASSDTIWGGPDYGYTF. CDR3 DNA sequence: TGTGCCAGCAGTGATACGATTTGGGGGGGGCCGGACTATGGCTACACCTTC.

The chain carries TRBV24-1 and TRBJ1-4; 9 nucleotides match TRBD1. Germline-derived CDR1 and CDR2 are KGHDR and SFDVKD. The ends lost 7 bases at V and 0 bases at J; junction bases unmatched: 14. The CDR3 covers 19 residues. The CDR3 DNA follows: TGTGCCACCAGGCCGGAGGGACAGGGCTACCCTGCAACTAATGAAAAACTGTTTTTT. It translates to CATRPEGQGYPATNEKLFF.

The chain recombines TRBV3-1 (or the pseudogene TRBV3-2) with TRBJ1-5; D is uncertain. The V gene's germline CDR1 is LGHDT and CDR2 YNNKEL (reference sequence). Trimming left V 6 bases short and J 3 bases short, with 12 bases between. The CDR3 consists of 14 residues. CDR3 residues: CASSTGLHNQPQHF. The CDR3 DNA reads as TGTGCCAGCAGTACCGGACTGCACAATCAGCCCCAGCATTTT.

The V and J genes are TRBV19 and TRBJ2-3; TRBD1 might be the D (5 bases). The germline CDR1 and CDR2 sequences are LNHDA and SQIVND (reference sequence). This CDR3 has 13 residues. The germline V and J ends were trimmed by 5 bases and 7 bases, with 13 bases remaining between them. CDR3 region: CASSDAQGYTQYF. Here the CDR3 DNA reads TGTGCCAGTAGTGACGCCCAGGGATATACGCAGTATTTT.

The chain combines TRBV6-5 with TRBJ2-6; D gene unclear. The CDR3 extends over 13 amino acids. Germline loops: CDR1 MNHEY, CDR2 SVGAGI. Trimming shortened V by 7 bases and J by 2 bases, and 6 bases separated the two germline ends. The CDR3 is CASTRAGANVLTF. Written as DNA, the CDR3 is TGTGCCAGCACCCGGGCTGGGGCCAACGTCCTGACTTTC.

The J gene is TRBJ1-1, the V gene TRBV5-5, with a tentative D call TRBD1 (5 bases). Germline CDR1 reads SGHKS; CDR2 reads YYEKEE (reference sequence). The CDR3 sequence is 16 residues long. The V and J ends lost 1 base and 8 bases respectively, with 21 bases between them. CDR3 DNA: TGTGCCAGCAGCTTGACCGCGGGACGGGGGAGCGAGGAAGCTTTCTTT. It specifies CASSLTAGRGSEEAFF.

CDR3 nucleotides: TGTGCCAGCAGGCGGGACAGGGCTGAGGGAAACACCATATATTTT. This encodes CASRRDRAEGNTIYF. The V call is TRBV6-5, the J call TRBJ1-3, with 9 bases lining up with TRBD1. The J segment lost 4 bases and the V segment lost 6 bases, leaving 7 bases of the junction unmatched. The CDR3 runs to 15 residues. CDR1 is MNHEY and CDR2 is SVGAGI in the germline V gene.

The chain recombines TRBV9 with TRBJ1-1; D remains ambiguous. With 0 bases removed from V and 5 bases from J, the gap between germline ends came to 11 bases. The CDR3 contains 14 residues. CDR1 and CDR2 from the germline V gene are SGDLS and YYNGEE. The DNA of the CDR3 is TGTGCCAGCAGCGTAGGTCAAGAACGGACTGAAGCTTTCTTT. This gives the protein CASSVGQERTEAFF. Complete variable domain (other parts from reference TRBV9 and TRBJ1-1): DSGVTQTPKHLITATGQRVTLRCSPRSGDLSVYWYQQSLDQGLQFLIQYYNGEERAKGNILERFSAQQFPDLHSELNLSSLELGDSALYFCASSVGQERTEAFFGQGTRLTVV.

This rearrangement joins TRBV6-5 to TRBJ2-7; D not certain. Germline lookup yields CDR1 MNHEY and CDR2 SVGAGI. CDR3 length: 12 residues. The V gene lost 7 bases and the J gene lost 1 base, with 8 bases spanning the gap. CDR3 residues: CASTGFSYEQYF. The CDR3 DNA follows: TGTGCCAGCACGGGTTTTTCCTACGAGCAGTACTTC.

This chain uses TRBV7-9 with TRBJ1-2; D uncertain. The CDR3 consists of 12 residues. Germline V gene lookup returns CDR1 SEHNR and CDR2 FQNEAQ (reference sequence). Trimming pared 1 base from V and 5 bases from J, leaving 5 bases between. The CDR3 bases are TGTGCCAGCAGCTTAGAACGGTATGGCTACACCTTC. It specifies CASSLERYGYTF.

The V and J genes are TRBV3-1 (or the pseudogene TRBV3-2) and TRBJ1-4; 8 bases map to TRBD1. The CDR3 is 15 amino acids. Losses at the gene ends were 0 bases for V and 10 bases for J; bases not matched to a gene: 7. Germline V gene data show CDR1 as LGHDT and CDR2 as YNNKEL (reference sequence). As DNA, the CDR3 is TGTGCCAGCAGCCAAGATGGCGGACAGGGACGAAAACTGTTTTTT. Its protein product is CASSQDGGQGRKLFF.

J is TRBJ1-2 and V is TRBV5-4, with 9 bases that match TRBD1. CDR1 is SGHNT, CDR2 YYREEE, per germline (reference sequence). Unmatched junction bases numbered 5, after V lost 0 bases and J lost 8 bases. The CDR3 has 14 residues. CDR3 nucleotides: TGTGCCAGCAGCTTGGTGGGACAGGGCGGGGGCTACACCTTC. Translated, it gives CASSLVGQGGGYTF.

This clone was found once. The CDR3 loop reads CASSPRVGQINSPLHF. The CDR3 DNA sequence: TGTGCCAGCAGCCCACGAGTAGGACAGATTAATTCACCCCTCCACTTT. The chain recombines TRBV3-1 (or the pseudogene TRBV3-2) with TRBJ1-6, with D perhaps TRBD1 (6 bases). The CDR3 is made up of 16 amino acids. With 4 bases removed from V and 6 bases from J, the gap between germline ends came to 16 bases. Germline V gene lookup returns CDR1 LGHDT and CDR2 YNNKEL (reference sequence).

The rearrangement uses TRBV7-6 and TRBJ2-7, with 9 positions matching TRBD2. Per germline, CDR1 SGHVS and CDR2 FNYEAQ. V dropped 5 bases and J dropped 3; count of bases not matched to a gene: 17. CDR3 size: 18 residues. Here the CDR3 reads CASSPLLPSSGGYYEQYF. The CDR3 region has the DNA TGTGCCAGCAGCCCCCTACTCCCTAGTAGCGGGGGCTACTACGAGCAGTACTTC.

As DNA, the CDR3 is TGCGCCAGCAGCTTGGATGGGGCACGCACAGATACGCAGTATTTT. Encoded protein: CASSLDGARTDTQYF. The chain recombines TRBV5-1 with TRBJ2-3, with D possibly matching TRBD1 (5 bases). Trimming pared 0 bases from V and 1 base from J, leaving 9 bases between. Germline-derived CDR1 and CDR2 are SGHRS and YFSETQ. This CDR3 has 15 amino acids. The full variable domain, its missing parts supplied by reference TRBV5-1 and TRBJ2-3, is KAGVTQTPRYLIKTRGQQVTLSCSPISGHRSVSWYQQTPGQGLQFLFEYFSETQRNKGNFPGRFSGRQFSNSRSEMNVSTLELGDSALYLCASSLDGARTDTQYFGPGTRLTVL.

This chain links TRBV2 with TRBJ2-1, with 12 bases that match TRBD2. The CDR3 contains 13 residues. Germline assignment: CDR1 SNHLY and CDR2 FYNNEI. With V trimmed by 7 bases and J by 9 bases, 4 bases remained unmatched. The CDR3 coding sequence is TGTGCCAGCACACTAGCGGGGGGTGCTGAGCAGTTCTTC. Its protein product is CASTLAGGAEQFF.

V usage is TRBV7-8 and J usage is TRBJ1-5, with 7 positions matching TRBD1. The CDR3 is 15 amino acids. Trimming took 5 bases from V and 4 from J; bases not matched to a gene: 8. Germline loops: CDR1 SGHVS, CDR2 FQNEAQ. CDR3 amino acids: CASSATWGQNQPQHF. CDR3 sequence (DNA): TGTGCCAGCAGCGCTACCTGGGGACAGAATCAGCCCCAGCATTTT.

The gene calls are TRBV6-5 and TRBJ2-7, with D hard to call. V was cut by 0 bases and J by 1 base, with 4 bases left in between. Germline values: CDR1 MNHEY, CDR2 SVGAGI. This CDR3 spans 13 amino acids. As DNA, the CDR3 is TGTGCCAGCAGTTACTCGGCTTCCTACGAGCAGTACTTC. It codes for CASSYSASYEQYF.

The chain has TRBV5-1 and TRBJ2-7; maybe TRBD2 (5 bases). The CDR3 totals 14 residues. Trimming cost V 6 bases and J 0 bases, with 13 bases left between them. CDR1 SGHRS and CDR2 YFSETQ come from the germline V gene. The CDR3 protein is CASTEGGSSYEQYF. CDR3 sequence (DNA): TGCGCCAGCACCGAAGGAGGAAGCTCCTACGAGCAGTACTTC.

This chain joins TRBV11-2 and TRBJ2-3, with 8 bases identical to TRBD2. The CDR3 runs 15 residues. CDR1 and CDR2 from the germline V gene are SGHAT and FQNNGV. V shed 0 bases, J shed 5 bases, and the junction held 4 bases outside the gene matches. As DNA, the CDR3 is TGTGCCAGCAGCTTAGATAGACTAGCGAAAGATACGCAGTATTTT. Its protein is CASSLDRLAKDTQYF.

This chain links TRBV4-1 with TRBJ2-7, with 8 bases lining up with TRBD2. The CDR3 runs to 14 residues. The germline gives CDR1 MGHRA, CDR2 YSYEKL. The V gene end was trimmed by 7 bases and the J gene end by 2 bases; junction bases not matched to a gene: 7. CDR3 loop: CASKASGFTYEQYF. In nucleotides, the CDR3 is TGCGCCAGCAAGGCTAGCGGGTTTACCTACGAGCAGTACTTC.

The chain carries TRBV7-9 and TRBJ2-1; 12 nucleotides line up with TRBD2. CDR3 length: 14 amino acids. Germline CDR1 and CDR2: SEHNR and FQNEAQ (reference sequence). J gave up 7 bases and V 2 bases, and 0 bases lay outside the gene matches. CDR3 loop: CASSLTSGGNEQFF. DNA of the CDR3: TGTGCCAGCAGCTTAACTAGCGGGGGGAATGAGCAGTTCTTC.

The sample holds one count of this clone. V gene TRBV4-1 combines with J gene TRBJ2-5, with TRBD2 identical over 8 bases. Germline trimming cut 0 bases from V and 5 bases from J; bases unmatched to any gene: 5. CDR3 length: 15 residues. Looked up from germline, CDR1 is MGHRA and CDR2 is YSYEKL. The CDR3 DNA sequence: TGCGCCAGCAGCCAAGAAACTAGCGGCTGGGAGACCCAGTACTTC. It yields the protein CASSQETSGWETQYF.

The rearrangement uses TRBV6-1 and TRBJ2-7, with TRBD2 identical over 9 bases. V gave up 1 base and J gave up 1 base; unmatched junction bases: 5. The CDR3 is 16 residues long. From germline, CDR1 is MNHNS and CDR2 SASEGT. CDR3 in amino acids: CASSEGVSGGSYEQYF. The CDR3 DNA reads TGTGCCAGCAGTGAAGGGGTGAGCGGGGGGTCCTACGAGCAGTACTTC.

The gene calls are TRBV3-1 (or the pseudogene TRBV3-2) and TRBJ1-1; 7 bases agree with TRBD1. The trim removed 6 bases at V and 2 bases at J, leaving 9 bases unmatched. Per the germline V gene, CDR1 is LGHDT and CDR2 is YNNKEL (reference sequence). This CDR3 spans 15 amino acids. CDR3 sequence: CASRQGTLPNTEAFF. The CDR3 DNA reads TGTGCCAGCAGACAGGGGACCCTTCCAAACACTGAAGCTTTCTTT.

The chain recombines TRBV5-5 with TRBJ2-3; 11 positions match TRBD2. V lost 3 bases, J lost 4 bases, and 10 bases stayed unmatched. The CDR3 runs to 17 residues. Germline V lookup: CDR1 SGHKS, CDR2 YYEKEE (reference sequence). The CDR3 is CASSSARSGGASDTQYF. The CDR3 coding sequence is TGTGCCAGCAGCTCCGCCCGTAGCGGGGGGGCTTCAGATACGCAGTATTTT.